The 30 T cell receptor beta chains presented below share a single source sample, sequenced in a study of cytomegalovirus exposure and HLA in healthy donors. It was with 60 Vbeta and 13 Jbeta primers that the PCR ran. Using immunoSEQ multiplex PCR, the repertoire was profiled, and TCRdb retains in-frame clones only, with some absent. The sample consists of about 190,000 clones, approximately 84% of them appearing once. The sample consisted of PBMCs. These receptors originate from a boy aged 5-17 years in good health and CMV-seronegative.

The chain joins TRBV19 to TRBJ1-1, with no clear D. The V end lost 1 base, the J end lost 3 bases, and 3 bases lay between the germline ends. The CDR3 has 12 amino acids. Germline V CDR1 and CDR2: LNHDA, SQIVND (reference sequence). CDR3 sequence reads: CASSIADTEAFF. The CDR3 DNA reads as TGTGCCAGTAGTATAGCAGACACTGAAGCTTTCTTT.

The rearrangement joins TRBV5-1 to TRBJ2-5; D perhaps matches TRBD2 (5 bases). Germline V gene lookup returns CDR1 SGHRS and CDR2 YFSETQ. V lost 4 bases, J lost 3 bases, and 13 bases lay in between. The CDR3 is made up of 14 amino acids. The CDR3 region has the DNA TGCGCCAGCAGCCCACGGACTGGCAAAGAGACCCAGTACTTC. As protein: CASSPRTGKETQYF.

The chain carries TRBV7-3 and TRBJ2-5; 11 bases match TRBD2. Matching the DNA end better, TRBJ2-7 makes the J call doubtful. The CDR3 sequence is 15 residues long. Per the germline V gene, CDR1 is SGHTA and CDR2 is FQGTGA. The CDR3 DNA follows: TGTGCCAGCAGCTTGCGACTAGCGGGGTTCTACGAGCAGTACTTC. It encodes CASSLRLAGFYEQYF.

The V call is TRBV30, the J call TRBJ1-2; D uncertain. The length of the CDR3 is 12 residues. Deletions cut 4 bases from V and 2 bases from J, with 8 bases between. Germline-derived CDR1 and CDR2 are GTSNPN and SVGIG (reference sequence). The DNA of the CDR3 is TGTGCCTGGACGTCGCGGAACTATGGCTACACCTTC. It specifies CAWTSRNYGYTF.

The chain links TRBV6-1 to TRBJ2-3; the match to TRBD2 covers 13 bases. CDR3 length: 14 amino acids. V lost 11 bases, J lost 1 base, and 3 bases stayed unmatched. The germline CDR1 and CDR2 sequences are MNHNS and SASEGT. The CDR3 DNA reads TGTGCCGGAGGGACTAGCGGGGGCACAGATACGCAGTATTTT. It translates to CAGGTSGGTDTQYF.

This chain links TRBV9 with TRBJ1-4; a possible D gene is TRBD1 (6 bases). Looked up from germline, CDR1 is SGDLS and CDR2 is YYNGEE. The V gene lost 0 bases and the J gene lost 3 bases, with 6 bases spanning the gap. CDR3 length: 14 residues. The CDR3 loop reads CASSVGQANEKLFF. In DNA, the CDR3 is TGTGCCAGCAGCGTAGGACAGGCTAATGAAAAACTGTTTTTT.

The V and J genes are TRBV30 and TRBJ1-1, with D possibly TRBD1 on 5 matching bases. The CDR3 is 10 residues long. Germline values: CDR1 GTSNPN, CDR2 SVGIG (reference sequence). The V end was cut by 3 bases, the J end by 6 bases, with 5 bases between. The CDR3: CAWRGAEAFF. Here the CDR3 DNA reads TGTGCCTGGAGAGGGGCTGAAGCTTTCTTT.

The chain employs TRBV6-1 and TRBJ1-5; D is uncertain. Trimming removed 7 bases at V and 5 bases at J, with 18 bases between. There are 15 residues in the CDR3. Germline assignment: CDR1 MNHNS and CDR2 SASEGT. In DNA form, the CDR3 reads TGTGCCAGCACCCCGTCAGGTACATTGGATCAGCCCCAGCATTTT. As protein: CASTPSGTLDQPQHF.

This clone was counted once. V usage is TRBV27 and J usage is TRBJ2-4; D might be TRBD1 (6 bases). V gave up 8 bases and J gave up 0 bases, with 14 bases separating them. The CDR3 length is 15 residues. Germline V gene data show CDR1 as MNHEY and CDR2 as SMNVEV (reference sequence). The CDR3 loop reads CASGDRRTAKNIQYF. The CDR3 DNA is TGTGCCAGCGGTGACAGGAGAACAGCCAAAAACATTCAGTACTTC.

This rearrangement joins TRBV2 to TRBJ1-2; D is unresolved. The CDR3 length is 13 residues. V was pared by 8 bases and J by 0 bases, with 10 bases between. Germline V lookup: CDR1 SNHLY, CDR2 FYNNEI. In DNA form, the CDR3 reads TGTGCCAGCGGCGGGAGATCTAACTATGGCTACACCTTC. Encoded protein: CASGGRSNYGYTF.

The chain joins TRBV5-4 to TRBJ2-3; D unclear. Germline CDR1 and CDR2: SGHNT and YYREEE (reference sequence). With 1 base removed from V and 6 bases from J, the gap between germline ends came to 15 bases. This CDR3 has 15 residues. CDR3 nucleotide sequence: TGTGCCAGCAGCTTGCGTCCGAACCTGCGGGATACGCAGTATTTT. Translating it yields CASSLRPNLRDTQYF.

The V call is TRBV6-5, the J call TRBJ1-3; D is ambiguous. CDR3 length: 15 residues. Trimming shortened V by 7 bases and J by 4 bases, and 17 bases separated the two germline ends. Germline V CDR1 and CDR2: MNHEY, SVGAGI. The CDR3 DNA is TGTGCCAGCACCGACGGGTGGAGGGCCGGAAACACCATATATTTT. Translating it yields CASTDGWRAGNTIYF.

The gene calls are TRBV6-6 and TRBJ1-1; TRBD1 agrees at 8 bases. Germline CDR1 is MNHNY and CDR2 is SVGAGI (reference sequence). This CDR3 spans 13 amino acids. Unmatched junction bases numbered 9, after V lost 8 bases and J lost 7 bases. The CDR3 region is CASDRSDRGEAFF. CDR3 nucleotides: TGTGCCAGCGACCGATCAGACAGGGGTGAAGCTTTCTTT.

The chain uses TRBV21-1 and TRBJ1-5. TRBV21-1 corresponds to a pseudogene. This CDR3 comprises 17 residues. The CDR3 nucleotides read TGTGCCAGCAGCAAAGGCCCGGGACTCAACCTAAATCAGCCCCAGCATTTT. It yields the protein CASSKGPGLNLNQPQHF.

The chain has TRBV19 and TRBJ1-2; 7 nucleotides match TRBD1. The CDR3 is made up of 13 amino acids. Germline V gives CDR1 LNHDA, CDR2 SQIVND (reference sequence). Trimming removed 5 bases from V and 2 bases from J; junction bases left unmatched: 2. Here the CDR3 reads CASSEGQNYGYTF. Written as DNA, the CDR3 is TGTGCCAGTAGTGAGGGACAGAACTATGGCTACACCTTC.

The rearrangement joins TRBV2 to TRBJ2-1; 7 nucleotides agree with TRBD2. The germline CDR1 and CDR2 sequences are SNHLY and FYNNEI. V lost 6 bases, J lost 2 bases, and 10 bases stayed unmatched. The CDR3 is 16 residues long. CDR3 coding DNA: TGTGCCAGCAGCGAAAGCGGGGCAGGTACCTACAATGAGCAGTTCTTC. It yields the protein CASSESGAGTYNEQFF.

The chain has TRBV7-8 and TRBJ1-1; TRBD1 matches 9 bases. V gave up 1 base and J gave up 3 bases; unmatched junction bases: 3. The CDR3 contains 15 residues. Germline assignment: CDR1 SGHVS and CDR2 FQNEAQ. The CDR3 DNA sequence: TGTGCCAGCAGCTTAGTGGGACAGGGAGACACTGAAGCTTTCTTT. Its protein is CASSLVGQGDTEAFF.

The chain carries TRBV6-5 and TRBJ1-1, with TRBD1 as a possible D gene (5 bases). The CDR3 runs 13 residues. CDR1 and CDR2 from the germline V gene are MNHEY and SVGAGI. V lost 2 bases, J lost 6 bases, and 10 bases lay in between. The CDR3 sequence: CASSYRGFAEAFF. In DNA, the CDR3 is TGTGCCAGCAGTTACCGGGGGTTTGCTGAAGCTTTCTTT.

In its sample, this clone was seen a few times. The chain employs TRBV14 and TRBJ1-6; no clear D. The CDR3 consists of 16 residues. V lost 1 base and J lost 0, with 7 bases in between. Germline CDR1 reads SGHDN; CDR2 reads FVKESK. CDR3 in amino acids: CASSQAGSSYNSPLHF. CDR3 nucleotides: TGTGCCAGCAGCCAAGCTGGGAGCTCCTATAATTCACCCCTCCACTTT.

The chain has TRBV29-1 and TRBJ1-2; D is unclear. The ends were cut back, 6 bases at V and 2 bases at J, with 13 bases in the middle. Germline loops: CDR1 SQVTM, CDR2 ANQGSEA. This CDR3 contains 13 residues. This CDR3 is CSVAGQFNYGYTF. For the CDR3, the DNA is TGCAGCGTGGCTGGGCAGTTCAACTATGGCTACACCTTC. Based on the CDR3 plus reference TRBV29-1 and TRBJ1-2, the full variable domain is SAVISQKPSRDICQRGTSLTIQCQVDSQVTMMFWYRQQPGQSLTLIATANQGSEATYESGFVIDKFPISRPNLTFSTLTVSNMSPEDSSIYLCSVAGQFNYGYTFGSGTRLTVV.

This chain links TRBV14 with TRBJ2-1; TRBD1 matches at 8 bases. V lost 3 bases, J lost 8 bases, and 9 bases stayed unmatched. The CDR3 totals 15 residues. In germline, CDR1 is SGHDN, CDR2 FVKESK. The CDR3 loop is CASSQFQGAVHEQFF. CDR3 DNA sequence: TGTGCCAGCAGCCAGTTTCAGGGGGCCGTTCATGAGCAGTTCTTC.

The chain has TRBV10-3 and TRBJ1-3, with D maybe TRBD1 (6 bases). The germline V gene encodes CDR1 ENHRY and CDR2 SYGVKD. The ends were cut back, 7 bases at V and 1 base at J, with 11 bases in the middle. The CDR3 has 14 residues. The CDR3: CAIKDSGSGNTIYF. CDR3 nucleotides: TGTGCCATCAAGGACAGTGGGTCTGGAAACACCATATATTTT.

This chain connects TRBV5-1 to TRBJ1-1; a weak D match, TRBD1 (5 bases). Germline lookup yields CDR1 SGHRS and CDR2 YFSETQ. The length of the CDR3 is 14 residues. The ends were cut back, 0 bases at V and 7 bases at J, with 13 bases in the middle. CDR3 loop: CASSLGQGGYEAFF. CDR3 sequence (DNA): TGCGCCAGCAGCTTGGGGCAGGGTGGATATGAAGCTTTCTTT.

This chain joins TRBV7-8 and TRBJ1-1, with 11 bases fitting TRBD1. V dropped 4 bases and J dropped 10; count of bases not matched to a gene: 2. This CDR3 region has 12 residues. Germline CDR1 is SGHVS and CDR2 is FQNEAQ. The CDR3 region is CASSSGTGGAFF. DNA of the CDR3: TGTGCCAGCAGCTCCGGGACAGGGGGAGCTTTCTTT.

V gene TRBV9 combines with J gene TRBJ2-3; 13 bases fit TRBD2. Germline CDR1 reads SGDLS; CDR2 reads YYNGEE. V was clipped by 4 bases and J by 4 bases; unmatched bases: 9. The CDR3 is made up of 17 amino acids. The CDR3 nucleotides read TGTGCCAGCAGCCCAGGACTAGCGGGAGAGGTCCCAGATACGCAGTATTTT. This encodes CASSPGLAGEVPDTQYF.

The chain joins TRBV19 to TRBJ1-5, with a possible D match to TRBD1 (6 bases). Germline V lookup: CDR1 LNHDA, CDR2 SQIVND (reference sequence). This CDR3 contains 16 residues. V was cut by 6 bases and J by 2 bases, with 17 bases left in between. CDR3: CASRGVGAVGNQPQHF. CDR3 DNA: TGTGCCAGTAGAGGGGTGGGGGCCGTGGGCAATCAGCCCCAGCATTTT.

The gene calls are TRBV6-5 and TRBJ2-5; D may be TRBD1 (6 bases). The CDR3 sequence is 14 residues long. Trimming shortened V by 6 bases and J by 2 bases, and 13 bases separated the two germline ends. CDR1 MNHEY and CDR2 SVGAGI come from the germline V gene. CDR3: CASREQGLQETQYF. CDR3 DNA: TGTGCCAGCAGGGAACAGGGATTACAAGAGACCCAGTACTTC.

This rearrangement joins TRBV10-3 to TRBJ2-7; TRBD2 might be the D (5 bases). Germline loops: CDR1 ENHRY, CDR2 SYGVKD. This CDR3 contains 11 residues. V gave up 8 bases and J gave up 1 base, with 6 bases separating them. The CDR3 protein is CAIGSSYEQYF. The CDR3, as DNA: TGTGCCATCGGGAGTTCCTACGAGCAGTACTTC.

The DNA for the CDR3 is TGTGCCAGCGGTACAAGCTCCTACAATGAGCAGTTCTTC. This sequence encodes CASGTSSYNEQFF. The chain combines TRBV27 with TRBJ2-1; D ambiguous. Germline CDR1 and CDR2: MNHEY and SMNVEV (reference sequence). The CDR3 consists of 13 residues. The V and J ends lost 8 bases and 0 bases respectively, with 8 bases between them.

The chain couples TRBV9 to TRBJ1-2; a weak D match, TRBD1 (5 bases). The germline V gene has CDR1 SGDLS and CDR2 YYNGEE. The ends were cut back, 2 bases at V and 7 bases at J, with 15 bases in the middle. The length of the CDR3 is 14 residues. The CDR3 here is CASSVGDGGSGYTF. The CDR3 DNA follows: TGTGCCAGCAGCGTGGGGGACGGAGGGAGTGGCTACACCTTC.